These 30 T cell receptor beta chains share one sample of origin, sequenced in a study of T cell responses to AZD1222 COVID-19 vaccine. Method: immunoSEQ multiplex PCR; TCRdb's copy keeps in-frame clones and lacks some. The table records about 92,000 clones, more than 75% of them present only once. The source material was peripheral blood, sampled on day 0 of AZD1222 vaccination. All receptors come from an adult in good health.

Of note for this clone: At one end, the junction sequence differs from germline, possibly due to a read error. This chain joins TRBV7-7 and TRBJ2-5; TRBD1 matches 7 bases. Germline V gene sequence: CDR1 SSHAT, CDR2 FNYEAQ (reference sequence). The CDR3 loop spans 15 amino acids. This CDR3 reads CASSLLQGSQETQYF. Here the CDR3 DNA reads TGTGCTAGCAGCTTACTACAGGGGTCCCAAGAGACCCAGTACTTC.

The V and J genes are TRBV7-2 and TRBJ2-7; a possible D gene is TRBD1 (5 bases). Trimming pared 6 bases from V and 5 bases from J, leaving 14 bases between. Germline lookup yields CDR1 SGHTA and CDR2 FQGNSA. The CDR3 is 13 amino acids. The DNA for the CDR3 is TGTGCCAGCAGACAAAATCAGGGTCACGAGCAGTACTTC. Amino acids: CASRQNQGHEQYF.

The chain is built from TRBV18 and TRBJ1-2; tentative D call: TRBD1 (6 bases). This CDR3 is built from 15 residues. V dropped 2 bases and J dropped 2 bases, with 12 bases sitting between them. Germline loops: CDR1 KGHSH, CDR2 LQKENI. The CDR3 DNA is TGTGCCAGCTCACCAGGTTTTGGACAGAACTATGGCTACACCTTC. The encoded protein is CASSPGFGQNYGYTF.

The chain couples TRBV11-2 to TRBJ1-1; D remains ambiguous. V shed 5 bases and J shed 5 bases, with 12 bases lying between them. Germline values: CDR1 SGHAT, CDR2 FQNNGV. CDR3 length equals 13 residues. Here the CDR3 reads CASSAPVRTEAFF. The DNA for the CDR3 is TGTGCCAGCAGCGCCCCAGTAAGGACTGAAGCTTTCTTT. The variable domain in full, with the rest retrieved from reference TRBV11-2 and TRBJ1-1, is EAGVAQSPRYKIIEKRQSVAFWCNPISGHATLYWYQQILGQGPKLLIQFQNNGVVDDSQLPKDRFSAERLKGVDSTLKIQPAKLEDSAVYLCASSAPVRTEAFFGQGTRLTVV.

The chain has TRBV15 and TRBJ1-2; 8 bases align to TRBD1. Germline V gene sequence: CDR1 LNHNV, CDR2 YYDKDF (reference sequence). J was trimmed by 3 bases and V by 5 bases; bases with no gene match: 2. The CDR3 extends over 13 amino acids. Here the CDR3 reads CATSQTGDYGYTF. The CDR3 nucleotides read TGTGCCACCAGCCAGACAGGGGACTATGGCTACACCTTC.

The chain carries TRBV29-1 and TRBJ2-3; weak D call: TRBD2 (7 bases). The CDR3 contains 14 residues. Deletions cut 5 bases from V and 1 base from J, with 13 bases between. Germline CDR1 and CDR2: SQVTM and ANQGSEA. The DNA for the CDR3 is TGCAGCGTTTTTGGGGGGGCCCGCACAGATACGCAGTATTTT. Residues: CSVFGGARTDTQYF.

The J gene is TRBJ2-3, the V gene TRBV9; TRBD2 agrees at 7 bases. V was clipped by 5 bases and J by 1 base; unmatched bases: 4. The germline V gene encodes CDR1 SGDLS and CDR2 YYNGEE. The CDR3 loop spans 14 amino acids. The CDR3 region is CASSRSGGTDTQYF. CDR3 sequence (DNA): TGTGCCAGCAGTAGAAGCGGGGGCACAGATACGCAGTATTTT.

This clone was counted once. The chain recombines TRBV6-1 with TRBJ1-5, with D tentatively TRBD1 (6 bases). The CDR3 is 14 amino acids. V dropped 1 base and J dropped 5 bases, with 9 bases sitting between them. Germline V gene sequence: CDR1 MNHNS, CDR2 SASEGT. CDR3 sequence (DNA): TGTGCCAGCAGTGAAGACAGGGCCGATCAGCCCCAGCATTTT. The encoded protein is CASSEDRADQPQHF.

The chain joins TRBV18 to TRBJ2-3; the D call may be TRBD1 or TRBD2 (5 bases each). The CDR3 sequence is 13 residues long. CDR1 is KGHSH, CDR2 LQKENI, per germline. V was pared by 5 bases and J by 2 bases, with 8 bases between. The CDR3 loop is CASSGTLTDTQYF. In DNA, the CDR3 is TGTGCCAGCTCAGGGACCCTCACAGATACGCAGTATTTT. The full variable domain, with the rest looked up from reference TRBV18 and TRBJ2-3, is NAGVMQNPRHLVRRRGQEARLRCSPMKGHSHVYWYRQLPEEGLKFMVYLQKENIIDESGMPKERFSAEFPKEGPSILRIQQVVRGDSAAYFCASSGTLTDTQYFGPGTRLTVL.

This chain connects TRBV6-2 or TRBV6-3 to TRBJ2-7; D is ambiguous. This CDR3 has 11 amino acids. V lost 4 bases to trimming and J lost 2 bases, with 3 bases between them. Germline lookup yields CDR1 MNHEY and CDR2 SVGEGT. The CDR3 spells CASSSAYEQYF. The CDR3 DNA reads TGTGCCAGCAGTTCGGCCTACGAGCAGTACTTC.

Here the CDR3 reads CASSPGPGAYEQYF. The CDR3 nucleotides are TGTGCCAGCAGTCCCGGGCCTGGGGCCTACGAGCAGTACTTC. The chain carries TRBV7-3 and TRBJ2-7; D uncertain. Germline V gene lookup returns CDR1 SGHTA and CDR2 FQGTGA. CDR3 length: 14 residues. The ends were cut back, 6 bases at V and 2 bases at J, with 14 bases in the middle.

This clone was observed a handful of times. The genes are TRBV6-5 and TRBJ2-7; D is perhaps TRBD1 (5 bases). The CDR3 loop spans 13 amino acids. Germline CDR1 MNHEY, CDR2 SVGAGI. V was pared by 7 bases and J by 2 bases, with 12 bases between. The CDR3 region has the DNA TGTGCCAGCATCTCGACAGACACCTACGAGCAGTACTTC. Its translation is CASISTDTYEQYF.

The chain links TRBV10-3 to TRBJ1-6; TRBD1 aligns across 8 bases. V gave up 9 bases and J gave up 10 bases; unmatched junction bases: 8. The germline CDR1 and CDR2 sequences are ENHRY and SYGVKD. CDR3 size: 13 residues. CDR3 sequence reads: CAMTGALISPLHF. CDR3 coding DNA: TGTGCCATGACAGGGGCTCTAATATCACCCCTCCACTTT.

V gene TRBV5-1 combines with J gene TRBJ2-7, with D perhaps TRBD2 (5 bases). The CDR3 has 13 residues. V lost 2 bases to trimming and J lost 3 bases, with 9 bases between them. Germline lookup yields CDR1 SGHRS and CDR2 YFSETQ. For the CDR3, the DNA is TGCGCCAGCAGCTTCGGACTCTACTACGAGCAGTACTTC. Residues: CASSFGLYYEQYF.

The chain carries TRBV2 and TRBJ1-1; D is undetermined. V lost 6 bases and J lost 0, with 8 bases in between. Germline-derived CDR1 and CDR2 are SNHLY and FYNNEI. The CDR3 sequence is 13 residues long. CDR3 bases: TGTGCCAGCAGGAGAGAAATGAACACTGAAGCTTTCTTT. Translation gives CASRREMNTEAFF. The full variable domain, with the rest looked up from reference TRBV2 and TRBJ1-1, is EPEVTQTPSHQVTQMGQEVILRCVPISNHLYFYWYRQILGQKVEFLVSFYNNEISEKSEIFDDQFSVERPDGSNFTLKIRSTKLEDSAMYFCASRREMNTEAFFGQGTRLTVV.

V usage is TRBV20-1 and J usage is TRBJ1-1; no reliable D call. V dropped 5 bases and J dropped 5 bases, with 9 bases sitting between them. From germline, CDR1 is DFQATT and CDR2 SNEGSKA (reference sequence). CDR3 size: 11 residues. This chain's CDR3 is CSAPRGTEAFF. For the CDR3, the DNA is TGCAGTGCTCCTCGGGGTACTGAAGCTTTCTTT.

In its sample, this clone was seen a few times. The chain has TRBV18 and TRBJ2-3, with TRBD1 as a possible D gene (6 bases). Germline lookup yields CDR1 KGHSH and CDR2 LQKENI. This CDR3 has 15 residues. The V and J ends lost 4 bases and 1 base respectively, with 12 bases between them. The CDR3: CASSLQGAGTDTQYF. CDR3 DNA sequence: TGTGCCAGCTCACTACAGGGTGCGGGCACAGATACGCAGTATTTT.

The chain couples TRBV3-1 (or the pseudogene TRBV3-2) to TRBJ2-7; no clear D gene. V was shortened by 1 base and J by 7 bases, with 11 bases between the two germline ends. CDR1 and CDR2 from the germline V gene are LGHDT and YNNKEL (reference sequence). The CDR3 contains 13 residues. The CDR3 region is CASSQASIGEQYF. The CDR3 nucleotides are TGTGCCAGCAGCCAAGCAAGTATCGGTGAGCAGTACTTC.

The table lists this clone with a count of one. The chain carries TRBV10-2 and TRBJ2-1, with TRBD2 identical over 9 bases. Germline assignment: CDR1 WSHSY and CDR2 SAAADI. The trim removed 2 bases at V and 10 bases at J, leaving 6 bases unmatched. The CDR3 is 14 amino acids. Here the CDR3 reads CASSEGGGAAEQFF. The CDR3 nucleotides read TGCGCCAGCAGTGAGGGCGGGGGGGCCGCCGAGCAGTTCTTC.

V is TRBV24-1 and J is TRBJ1-1, with no clear D. Germline V CDR1 and CDR2: KGHDR, SFDVKD. CDR3 size: 13 residues. V shed 0 bases and J shed 4 bases, with 5 bases lying between them. CDR3 sequence reads: CATSDLTSTEAFF. The CDR3 DNA is TGTGCCACCAGTGATTTGACGAGCACTGAAGCTTTCTTT.

V gene TRBV9 combines with J gene TRBJ1-4; 8 bases line up with TRBD1. The CDR3 length is 16 residues. The V gene end was trimmed by 4 bases and the J gene end by 3 bases; junction bases not matched to a gene: 8. Per germline, CDR1 SGDLS and CDR2 YYNGEE. This chain's CDR3 is CASSTSTGGSNEKLFF. The CDR3 DNA reads as TGTGCCAGCAGCACCAGTACAGGGGGTTCTAATGAAAAACTGTTTTTT.

The rearrangement uses TRBV12-3 or TRBV12-4 and TRBJ1-5; no clear D. V dropped 2 bases and J dropped 9 bases, with 5 bases sitting between them. CDR3 length: 11 residues. The CDR3: CASSLLGPQHF. In DNA, the CDR3 is TGTGCCAGCAGTTTATTAGGGCCCCAGCATTTT.

The chain couples TRBV2 to TRBJ2-2; TRBD2 is a possible D gene (5 bases). Trimming left V 8 bases short and J 1 base short, with 17 bases between. This CDR3 is built from 16 residues. The germline V gene has CDR1 SNHLY and CDR2 FYNNEI. CDR3 amino acids: CASSASSRGNTGELFF. The DNA of the CDR3 is TGTGCCAGCTCCGCCTCGTCCCGGGGGAACACCGGGGAGCTGTTTTTT.

The chain joins TRBV7-9 to TRBJ1-1; D possibly corresponds to TRBD1 (5 bases). Germline lookup yields CDR1 SEHNR and CDR2 FQNEAQ (reference sequence). Trimming removed 7 bases at V and 4 bases at J, with 13 bases between. The CDR3 consists of 13 residues. The CDR3 protein is CASTSSGGTEAFF. DNA for the CDR3: TGTGCCAGCACTTCATCGGGGGGCACTGAAGCTTTCTTT.

The chain links TRBV29-1 to TRBJ1-1; no firm D call. Trimming left V 6 bases short and J 0 bases short, with 14 bases between. The CDR3 has 14 amino acids. Germline V gene lookup returns CDR1 SQVTM and CDR2 ANQGSEA. The CDR3 reads CSVLKDLMNTEAFF. For the CDR3, the DNA is TGCAGCGTCCTAAAAGACCTCATGAACACTGAAGCTTTCTTT.

The J gene is TRBJ1-1, the V gene TRBV30, with 7 bases identical to TRBD1. Trimming removed 3 bases from V and 3 bases from J; junction bases left unmatched: 16. CDR1 and CDR2 from the germline V gene are GTSNPN and SVGIG (reference sequence). The CDR3 runs to 17 residues. Written as DNA, the CDR3 is TGTGCCTGGAGCAGGGGGGACGAGATGCGCTGGGACACTGAAGCTTTCTTT. Protein: CAWSRGDEMRWDTEAFF.

The chain has TRBV18 and TRBJ2-1, with unresolved D. CDR3 length: 15 residues. V was trimmed by 0 bases and J by 1 base, leaving 7 bases between them. Germline assignment: CDR1 KGHSH and CDR2 LQKENI. The CDR3 nucleotides are TGTGCCAGCTCACCACCATCGGAATCCTACAATGAGCAGTTCTTC. Translated, it gives CASSPPSESYNEQFF. Filled out from reference TRBV18 and TRBJ2-1, the complete variable domain reads NAGVMQNPRHLVRRRGQEARLRCSPMKGHSHVYWYRQLPEEGLKFMVYLQKENIIDESGMPKERFSAEFPKEGPSILRIQQVVRGDSAAYFCASSPPSESYNEQFFGPGTRLTVL.

The V call is TRBV3-1 (or the pseudogene TRBV3-2), the J call TRBJ1-5; TRBD1 matches 7 bases. The CDR3 spans 16 residues. Germline assignment: CDR1 LGHDT and CDR2 YNNKEL (reference sequence). V shed 4 bases and J 0 bases; nucleotides not matched to a gene: 6. The CDR3 coding sequence is TGTGCCAGCAGCCTCGGGACAGTTTATAGCAATCAGCCCCAGCATTTT. Protein product: CASSLGTVYSNQPQHF.

The rearrangement uses TRBV9 and TRBJ2-7; the match to TRBD1 covers 12 bases. V gave up 0 bases and J gave up 7 bases; unmatched junction bases: 8. The CDR3 runs 16 residues. Germline CDR1 reads SGDLS; CDR2 reads YYNGEE. This chain's CDR3 is CASSVDAGQGAREQYF. In DNA form, the CDR3 reads TGTGCCAGCAGCGTAGATGCGGGACAGGGGGCAAGGGAGCAGTACTTC.

The gene calls are TRBV9 and TRBJ2-1; 11 bases line up with TRBD2. The CDR3 is 18 residues long. Trimming removed 4 bases from V and 2 bases from J; junction bases left unmatched: 11. CDR1 and CDR2 from the germline V gene are SGDLS and YYNGEE. The CDR3 region is CASSQRVSGRDTYNEQFF. DNA of the CDR3: TGTGCCAGCAGCCAACGGGTTAGCGGGAGGGACACCTACAATGAGCAGTTCTTC.